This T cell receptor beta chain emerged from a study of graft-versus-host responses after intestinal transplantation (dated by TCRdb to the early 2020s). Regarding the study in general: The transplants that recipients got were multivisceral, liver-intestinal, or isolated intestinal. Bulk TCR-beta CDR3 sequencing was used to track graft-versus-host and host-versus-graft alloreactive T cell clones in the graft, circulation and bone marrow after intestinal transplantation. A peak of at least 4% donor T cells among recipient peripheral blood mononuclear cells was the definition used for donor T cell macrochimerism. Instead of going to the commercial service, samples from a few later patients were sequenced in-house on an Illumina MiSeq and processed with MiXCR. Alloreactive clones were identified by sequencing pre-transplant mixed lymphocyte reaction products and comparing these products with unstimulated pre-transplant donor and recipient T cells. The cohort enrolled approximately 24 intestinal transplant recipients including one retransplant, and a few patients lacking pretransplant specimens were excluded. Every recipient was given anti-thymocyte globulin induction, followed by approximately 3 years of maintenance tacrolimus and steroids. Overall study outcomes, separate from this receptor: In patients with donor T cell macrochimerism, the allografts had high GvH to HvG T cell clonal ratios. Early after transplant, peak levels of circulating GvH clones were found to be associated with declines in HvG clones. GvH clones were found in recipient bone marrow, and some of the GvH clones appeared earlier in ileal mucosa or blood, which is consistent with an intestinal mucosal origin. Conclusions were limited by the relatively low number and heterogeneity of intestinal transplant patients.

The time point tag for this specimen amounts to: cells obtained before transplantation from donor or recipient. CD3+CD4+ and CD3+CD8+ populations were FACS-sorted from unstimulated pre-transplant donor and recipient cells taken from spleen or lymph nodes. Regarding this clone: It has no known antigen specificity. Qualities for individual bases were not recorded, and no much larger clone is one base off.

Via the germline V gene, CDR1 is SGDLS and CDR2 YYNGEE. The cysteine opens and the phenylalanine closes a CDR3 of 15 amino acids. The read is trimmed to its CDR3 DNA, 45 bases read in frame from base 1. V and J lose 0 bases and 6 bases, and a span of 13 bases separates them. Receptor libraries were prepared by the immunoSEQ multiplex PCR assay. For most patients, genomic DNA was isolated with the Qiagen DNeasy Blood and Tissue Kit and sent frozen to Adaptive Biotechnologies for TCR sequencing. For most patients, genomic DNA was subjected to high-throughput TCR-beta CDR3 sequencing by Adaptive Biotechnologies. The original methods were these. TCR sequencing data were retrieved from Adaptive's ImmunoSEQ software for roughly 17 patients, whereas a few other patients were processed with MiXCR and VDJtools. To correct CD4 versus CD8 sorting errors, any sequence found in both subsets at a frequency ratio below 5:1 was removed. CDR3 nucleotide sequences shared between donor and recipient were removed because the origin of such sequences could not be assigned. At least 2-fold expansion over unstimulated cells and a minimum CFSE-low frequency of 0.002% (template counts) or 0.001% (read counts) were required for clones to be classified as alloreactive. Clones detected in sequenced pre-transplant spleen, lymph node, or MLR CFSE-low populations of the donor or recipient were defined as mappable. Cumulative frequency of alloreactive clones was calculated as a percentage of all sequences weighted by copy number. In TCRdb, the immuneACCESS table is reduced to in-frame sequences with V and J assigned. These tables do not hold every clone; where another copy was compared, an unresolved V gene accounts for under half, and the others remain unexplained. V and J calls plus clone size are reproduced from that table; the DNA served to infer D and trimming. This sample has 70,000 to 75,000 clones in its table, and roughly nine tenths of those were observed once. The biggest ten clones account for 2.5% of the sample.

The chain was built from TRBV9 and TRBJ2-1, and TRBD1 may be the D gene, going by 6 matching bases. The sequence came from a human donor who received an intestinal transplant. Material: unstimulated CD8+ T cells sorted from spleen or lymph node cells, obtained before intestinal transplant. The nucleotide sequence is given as TGTGCCAGCAGCGTAGGGCAGGGGAAGGGCAATGAGCAGTTCTTC. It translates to CASSVGQGKGNEQFF.